This TCR beta chain was sequenced for a study of post-analysis software for immune sequencing data. At the level of the study: Some patients lacked subtype; others had relapsing-remitting, secondary progressive or progressive-relapsing disease.

This clonotype has only a few counts. The antigen is unknown. Each TCR beta cDNA library carried unique molecular identifiers. T cells numbering about 0.95 to 10 million yielded a few hundred thousand cDNA molecules. TCRdb independently ran MiXCR on the PCR reads; one entry per CDR3 protein. This sample has some 690,000 distinct CDR3 sequences; 55% to 60% occur once, and the top ten carry approximately 10%. Broader study findings: Compared with controls, patients had more of about five TRBV segments, including TRBV5-6, TRBV5-1 and TRBV20-1. Controls had significantly higher normalized Chao1 diversity than multiple sclerosis patients. By F measure, strong co-clustering occurred among samples prepared in the same batch.

This CDR3 comprises 13 residues. Deletions cut 8 bases from V and 2 bases from J, with 13 bases between. This chain uses TRBV12-3 or TRBV12-4 with TRBJ2-7; unclear D gene. Sequencing used blood. The clonotype comes from a girl aged 2-9 years with multiple sclerosis. In DNA form, the CDR3 reads TGTGCCAGCGCGTTGGCAGTCCCCTACGAGCAGTACTTC. It codes for CASALAVPYEQYF.